Listed below are T cell receptor beta chains from one sample, sequenced in a study of blood T cell repertoires in COVID-19. Clones were sequenced by immunoSEQ multiplex PCR, and TCRdb holds only the in-frame ones, with some missing. The data hold approximately 230,000 clones, with approximately 90% observed a single time. The sample taken for sequencing was PBMCs or T cells enriched from blood (not recorded which). These receptors came from a man aged 35-49 years who had recovered from COVID-19. Both conserved end residues are part of each CDR3. Each record gives: D gene, V gene, J gene, clone size, CDR3 DNA, CDR3 protein. A D gene is named only where the DNA matches it firmly. Clone size is not always given. Where it is, it says once, few, many or a class for expanded clones.

>.|TRBV10-3|TRBJ1-2|.
TGTGCCATCAGTGAGCCTAACCCGGGACTTTTCTATGGCTACACCTTC
CAISEPNPGLFYGYTF
>TRBD1|TRBV12-3/TRBV12-4|TRBJ2-5|.
TGTGCCGTCGCTCAGGGGGTTGAAGAGACCCAGTACTTC
CAVAQGVEETQYF
>TRBD1|TRBV6-5|TRBJ2-1|.
TGTGCCAGCAGGAGGGGGGGACAGGGTGATAGTGAGCAGTTCTTC
CASRRGGQGDSEQFF
>TRBD1|TRBV5-1|TRBJ1-2|few
TGCGCCAGCAGCTTGGTTGACAGGGGGATATATGGCTACACCTTC
CASSLVDRGIYGYTF
>TRBD2|TRBV7-2|TRBJ2-7|few
TGTGCCGGAGGAATAGCGGGAGCACCTCACGAGCAGTACTTC
CAGGIAGAPHEQYF
>.|TRBV11-3|TRBJ2-2|.
TGTGCCAGCAGCTGGGGGGATTACACCGGGGAGCTGTTTTTT
CASSWGDYTGELFF
>TRBD1|TRBV6-2/TRBV6-3|TRBJ1-1|.
TGTGCCAGCAGTCCACACCGGGACAGGGGTGGCACTGAAGCTTTCTTT
CASSPHRDRGGTEAFF
>.|TRBV3-1/TRBV3-2|TRBJ2-3|.
TGTGCCAGCAGCCGCTGGGCGGGGAGCACAGATACGCAGTATTTT
CASSRWAGSTDTQYF
>.|TRBV7-2|TRBJ1-1|.
TGTGCCAGCAGCTTACAGTCCAGTTTGGCTGAAGCTTTCTTT
CASSLQSSLAEAFF
>.|TRBV4-3|TRBJ1-1|.
TGCGCCAGCAGCCAAGATCTGGGGGGGCTTAACACTGAAGCTTTCTTT
CASSQDLGGLNTEAFF
>TRBD1|TRBV2|TRBJ1-2|once
TGTGCCAGCAGTTGGGACAGTGGGATTTATGGCTACACCTTC
CASSWDSGIYGYTF
>.|TRBV30|TRBJ1-1|.
TGTGCCTGGAGTGTAGGCAGGTCGAACACTGAAGCTTTCTTT
CAWSVGRSNTEAFF
>TRBD2|TRBV5-1|TRBJ2-3|.
TGCGCCAGCAGCTTGGAGGCGGGGGGAAGCACAGATACGCAGTATTTT
CASSLEAGGSTDTQYF
>.|TRBV4-1|TRBJ2-7|.
TGCGCCAGCAGCCACGTTACTTCTAAACCCTACGAGCAGTACTTC
CASSHVTSKPYEQYF
>.|TRBV30|TRBJ1-2|once
TGTGCCTGGAGTGGAGCTAACTATGGCTACACCTTC
CAWSGANYGYTF
>.|TRBV11-3|TRBJ1-1|.
TGTGCCAGCAGCTTATCGGGGTCTGGCACTGAAGCTTTCTTT
CASSLSGSGTEAFF
>.|TRBV29-1|TRBJ1-2|.
TGCAGCGCAGAGACAGGCTATGGCTACACCTTC
CSAETGYGYTF
>TRBD1|TRBV9|TRBJ1-6|once
TGTGCCAGCAGACCGGGACAGAACCGGTCACCCCTCCACTTT
CASRPGQNRSPLHF
>TRBD2|TRBV11-2|TRBJ2-1|.
TGTGCCAGCAGGGCTCTAGCGGGAGGGCCCAACAATGAGCAGTTCTTC
CASRALAGGPNNEQFF
>.|TRBV14|TRBJ2-2|.
TGTGCCAGCAGCCAAGGGAGAGTCGGGGAGCTGTTTTTT
CASSQGRVGELFF
>TRBD1|TRBV27|TRBJ1-2|.
TGTGCCAGCAGTTCGACAGGGGCTGACTATGGCTACACCTTC
CASSSTGADYGYTF
>TRBD1|TRBV7-9|TRBJ1-4|once
TGTGCCAGCAAGGGGACAGGGGGTGAAAAACTGTTTTTT
CASKGTGGEKLFF
>.|TRBV29-1|TRBJ1-2|.
TGCAGCGTTGAAGATCGCGGGCGGGGGGCGCCCGGCTACACCTTC
CSVEDRGRGAPGYTF
>.|TRBV7-8|TRBJ2-7|.
TGTGCCAGCAGCTTACGAGCCGGGTACACCTACGAGCAGTACTTC
CASSLRAGYTYEQYF
>.|TRBV9|TRBJ2-1|.
TGTGCCAGCAGCGTGGGGGGTAGCACCTACAATGAGCAGTTCTTC
CASSVGGSTYNEQFF
>.|TRBV10-3|TRBJ1-4|.
TGTGCCATCAGGCGGGGGGGCAATGAAAAACTGTTTTTT
CAIRRGGNEKLFF
>.|TRBV5-1|TRBJ2-4|.
TGCGCCAGCAGCCCAGACACCGTGCGAGCCAAAAACATTCAGTACTTC
CASSPDTVRAKNIQYF
>TRBD1|TRBV18|TRBJ1-4|.
TGTGCCAGCTCACGAGGACAGGGGGGCACTAATGAAAAACTGTTTTTT
CASSRGQGGTNEKLFF
>TRBD1|TRBV4-2|TRBJ1-1|.
TGTGCCAGCAGCCAAGGAGGAATTGAGGGACAGGGGGCAACAGTAGCTTTCTTT
CASSQGGIEGQGATVAFF
>.|TRBV6-6|TRBJ2-1|.
TGTGCCAGCAGACCGGGCTCCTACAATGAGCAGTTCTTC
CASRPGSYNEQFF
>TRBD1|TRBV7-9|TRBJ1-2|once
TGTGCCAGCAGTTCCGCTCGGACAGGGGCCGGCTACACCTTC
CASSSARTGAGYTF
>.|TRBV7-2|TRBJ2-7|.
TGTGCCAGCAGCCTCAATAGTAACGAGCAGTACTTC
CASSLNSNEQYF
>TRBD1|TRBV15|TRBJ1-5|few
TGTGCCACCAGCAGAGATCCCCCGCGGACAGGGGGCTACAGTCAGCCCCAGCATTTT
CATSRDPPRTGGYSQPQHF
>TRBD2|TRBV6-2/TRBV6-3|TRBJ2-3|.
TGTGCCAGCAGTAGCCTAGCGGGCATCACAGATACGCAGTATTTT
CASSSLAGITDTQYF
>TRBD2|TRBV9|TRBJ2-7|.
TGTGCCAGCAGCGTCGGCGGGAGCTCCTACGAGCAGTACTTC
CASSVGGSSYEQYF
>.|TRBV9|TRBJ1-2|.
TGTGCCAGCAGCGTAGACAGGGTACAGTATGGCTACACCTTC
CASSVDRVQYGYTF
>TRBD1|TRBV27|TRBJ1-1|.
TGTGCCAGCAAACGGGACAGAACAACTGAAGCTTTCTTT
CASKRDRTTEAFF
>.|TRBV6-4|TRBJ1-2|.
TGTGCCAGCAGTTCCCATAATAGCTATGGCTACACCTTC
CASSSHNSYGYTF
>.|TRBV3-1/TRBV3-2|TRBJ2-6|.
TGTGCCAGCAGCCAAGAGGTACACTCTGGGGCCAACGTCCTGACTTTC
CASSQEVHSGANVLTF
>TRBD1|TRBV28|TRBJ1-5|.
TGTGCCAGTGTTACAGGGGGCAATCAGCCCCAGCATTTT
CASVTGGNQPQHF
>.|TRBV9|TRBJ2-7|.
TGTGCCAGCAGCGTAGACAATCACGAGCAGTACTTC
CASSVDNHEQYF
>.|TRBV5-4|TRBJ2-2|.
TGTGCCAGCAGCTTGTGGCAGGGAATGACCGGGGAGCTGTTTTTT
CASSLWQGMTGELFF
>TRBD1|TRBV29-1|TRBJ1-2|once
TGCAGCGTGGATAATCAGGGGGCAGGAGGCTACACCTTC
CSVDNQGAGGYTF
>TRBD2|TRBV11-2|TRBJ2-1|.
TGTGCCAGCAGCTCGACTAGCGGGGGAAACAATGAGCAGTTCTTC
CASSSTSGGNNEQFF
>.|TRBV3-1/TRBV3-2|TRBJ2-3|.
TGTGCCAGCAGCCAAGAACATAGGGGGATTCCAGATACGCAGTATTTT
CASSQEHRGIPDTQYF
>.|TRBV3-1/TRBV3-2|TRBJ2-3|.
TGTGCCAGCAGCCAAGATCTCTGGAGGGGTAGCACAGATACGCAGTATTTT
CASSQDLWRGSTDTQYF
>.|TRBV12-3/TRBV12-4|TRBJ2-7|.
TGTGCCAGCAGTGCAAGGGGCCACGAGCAGTACTTC
CASSARGHEQYF
>TRBD1|TRBV18|TRBJ1-5|.
TGTGCCAGCTCACCGGGGGACAGGGGAAATCAGCCCCAGCATTTT
CASSPGDRGNQPQHF
>TRBD2|TRBV6-2/TRBV6-3|TRBJ2-1|.
TGTGCCAGCAGCTCCATAGCGGGAGTCTCCTACAATGAGCAGTTCTTC
CASSSIAGVSYNEQFF
>TRBD1|TRBV19|TRBJ1-5|few
TGTGCCAGTAGTATCCCAACAGGGGGCGGGAATCAGCCCCAGCATTTT
CASSIPTGGGNQPQHF